Here is one T cell receptor (beta chain) with its context. Its antigen is unknown. A clone one base away is much larger, so this may be a read error. The CDR3 loop spans 17 amino acids. CDR1 and CDR2 from the germline V gene are MGHDK and SYGVNS. The data were taken from a study of T cells in Graves' hyperthyroidism and ophthalmopathy. Looking at the study overall: Before any treatment, at initial diagnosis, peripheral blood was collected. General study points: Among thyroid clonotypes expanded above 0.001, most also appeared in blood.

Uncontrolled infection, other autoimmune disease, pregnancy or lactation led to exclusion. Cells are PBMCs isolated from roughly 9.2 ml of fresh blood. Template material for amplifying TCR beta CDR3 regions consisted of RNA transcripts. Using the HTBI primer set, a first-round RT-PCR was run on the TCR CDR3. MiXCR, run by TCRdb on the multiplex PCR reads, gives a single entry per CDR3 protein. The table includes about 840,000 distinct CDR3 sequences, 35% to 40% detected once. What was sequenced was blood. V usage is TRBV25-1 and J usage is TRBJ2-2, with TRBD2 matching over 9 bases. The sequence was obtained from a man aged 18 to 30 with Graves' hyperthyroidism. This chain's CDR3 is CASTSSLAGPNTGELLF. CDR3 DNA sequence: TGTGCCAGCACATCGAGTCTAGCGGGGCCCAACACCGGGGAGCTGCTTTTT. The variable domain in full, with the rest retrieved from reference TRBV25-1 and TRBJ2-2, is EADIYQTPRYLVIGTGKKITLECSQTMGHDKMYWYQQDPGMELHLIHYSYGVNSTEKGDLSSESTVSRIRTEHFPLTLESARPSHTSQYLCASTSSLAGPNTGELLFGEGSRLTVL.